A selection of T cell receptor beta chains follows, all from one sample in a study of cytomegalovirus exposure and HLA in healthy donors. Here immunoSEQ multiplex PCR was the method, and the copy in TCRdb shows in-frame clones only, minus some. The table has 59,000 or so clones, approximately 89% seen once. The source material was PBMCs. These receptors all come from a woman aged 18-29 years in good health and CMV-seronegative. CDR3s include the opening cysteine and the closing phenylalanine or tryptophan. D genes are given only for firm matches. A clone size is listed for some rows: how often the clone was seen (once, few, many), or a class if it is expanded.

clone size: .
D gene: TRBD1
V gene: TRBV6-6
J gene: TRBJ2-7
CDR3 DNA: TGTGCCAGCAGTTACGAGGACAGGGGCCACTCCTACGAGCAGTACTTC
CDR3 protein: CASSYEDRGHSYEQYF

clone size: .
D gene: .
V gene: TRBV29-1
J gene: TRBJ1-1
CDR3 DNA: TGCAGCGTTGCAGGTTTTAACACTGAAGCTTTCTTT
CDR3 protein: CSVAGFNTEAFF

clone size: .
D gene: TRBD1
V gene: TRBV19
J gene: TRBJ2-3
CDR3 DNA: TGTGCCAGTCAGGAGGGGCAGGGGGCCGCAGATACGCAGTATTTT
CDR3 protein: CASQEGQGAADTQYF

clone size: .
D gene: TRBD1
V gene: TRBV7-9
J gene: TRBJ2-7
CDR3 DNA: TGTGCCAGCAGCTTAGTTGTAGGACAGGGCAACGAGCAGTACTTC
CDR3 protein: CASSLVVGQGNEQYF

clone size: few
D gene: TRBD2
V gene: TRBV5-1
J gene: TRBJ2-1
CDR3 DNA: TGCGCCAGCAGCCGGCCGGGGGGGGCCAATGAGCAGTTCTTC
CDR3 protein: CASSRPGGANEQFF

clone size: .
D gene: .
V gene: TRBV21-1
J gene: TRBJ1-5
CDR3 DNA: TGTGCCAGCGGTAGGGGGTTTCAGCCCCAGCATTTT
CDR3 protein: CASGRGFQPQHF

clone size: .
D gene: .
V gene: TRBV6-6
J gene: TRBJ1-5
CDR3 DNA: TGTGCCAGCAGTTATGTGAGGCATCTACCCAATCAGCCCCAGCATTTT
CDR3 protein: CASSYVRHLPNQPQHF

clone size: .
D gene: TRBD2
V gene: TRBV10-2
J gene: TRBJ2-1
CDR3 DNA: TGCGCCAGCAACCCTAGCGGGAGGGTATATGAGCAGTTCTTC
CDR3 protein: CASNPSGRVYEQFF

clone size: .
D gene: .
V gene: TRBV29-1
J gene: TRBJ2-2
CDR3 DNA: TGCAGCGTTGGTATAGTTACGGGCGGGGAGCTGTTTTTT
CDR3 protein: CSVGIVTGGELFF

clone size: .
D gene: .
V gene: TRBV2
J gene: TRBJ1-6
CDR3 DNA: TGTGCCAGCAGTGAAGCTGGTCAGGGTAGCTCCTATAATTCACCCCTCCACTTT
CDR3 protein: CASSEAGQGSSYNSPLHF

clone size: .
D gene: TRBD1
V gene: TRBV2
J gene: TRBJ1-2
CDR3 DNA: TGTGCCAGCAGCGGATCCGGGACAGGGGGGGGCTACACCTTC
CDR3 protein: CASSGSGTGGGYTF

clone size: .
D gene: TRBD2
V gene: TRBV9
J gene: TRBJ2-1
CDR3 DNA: TGTGCCAGCAGCGTAGCCTCGGGGGCTAGCGGGGGCTATGAGCAGTTCTTC
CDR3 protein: CASSVASGASGGYEQFF

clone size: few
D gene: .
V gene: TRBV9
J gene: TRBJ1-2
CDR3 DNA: TGTGCCAGCAGGCGGAGCCTAAACTATGGCTACACCTTC
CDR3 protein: CASRRSLNYGYTF

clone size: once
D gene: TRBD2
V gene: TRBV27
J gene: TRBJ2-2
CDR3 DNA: TGTGCCAGCAGTGAAATTGGGCTGACCGGGGGGGGCCATAACGCCGGGGAGCTGTTTTTT
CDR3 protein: CASSEIGLTGGGHNAGELFF

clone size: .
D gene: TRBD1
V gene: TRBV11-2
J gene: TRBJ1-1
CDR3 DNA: TGTGCCAGCAGCTTAGGCGCAGGGGGCGCGGTGAGGGGCACTGAAGCTTTCTTT
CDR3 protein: CASSLGAGGAVRGTEAFF

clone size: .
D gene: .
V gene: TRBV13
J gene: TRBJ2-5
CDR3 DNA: TGTGCCAGCAGCGAGCCCAGGGCCGAGACCCAGTACTTC
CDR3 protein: CASSEPRAETQYF

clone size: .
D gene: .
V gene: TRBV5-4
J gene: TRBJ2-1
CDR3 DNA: TGTGCCAGCAGCTTGACAGGGAGCCCGGGGGGCAATGAGCAGTTCTTC
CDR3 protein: CASSLTGSPGGNEQFF

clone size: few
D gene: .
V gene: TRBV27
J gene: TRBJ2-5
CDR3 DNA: TGTGCCAGCAGTTTAAGTCCAGGCTACCAAGAGACCCAGTACTTC
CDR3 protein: CASSLSPGYQETQYF

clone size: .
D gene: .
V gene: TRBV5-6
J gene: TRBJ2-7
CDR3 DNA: TGTGCCAGCAGCTTGATGGGGACTCCCCCCTACGAGCAGTACTTC
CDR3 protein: CASSLMGTPPYEQYF

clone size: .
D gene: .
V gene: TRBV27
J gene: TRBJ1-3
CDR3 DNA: TGTGCCAGCAGTCAACCAGGGGCCGGAAACACCATATATTTT
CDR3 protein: CASSQPGAGNTIYF

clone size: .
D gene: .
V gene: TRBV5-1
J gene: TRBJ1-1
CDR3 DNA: TGCGCCAGCAGCTTGTCGAGGCAAGGGGAGAACACTGAAGCTTTCTTT
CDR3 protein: CASSLSRQGENTEAFF

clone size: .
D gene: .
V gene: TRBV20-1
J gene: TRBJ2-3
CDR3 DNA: TGCAGCGCGCAGAGGCCAGATACGCAGTATTTT
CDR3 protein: CSAQRPDTQYF

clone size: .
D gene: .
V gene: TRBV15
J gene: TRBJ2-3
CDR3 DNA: TGTGCCACCAGCACTTTCTCCGCGGATACGCAGTATTTT
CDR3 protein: CATSTFSADTQYF

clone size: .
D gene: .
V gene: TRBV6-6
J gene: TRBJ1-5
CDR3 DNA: TGTGCCAGCAGTCCTAGCGGGGGCAATCAGCCCCAGCATTTT
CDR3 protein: CASSPSGGNQPQHF

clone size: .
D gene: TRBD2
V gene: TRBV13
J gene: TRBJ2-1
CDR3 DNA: TGTGCCAGCAGCCCGCGCGGACTAGCGGCCAATGAGCAGTTCTTC
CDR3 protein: CASSPRGLAANEQFF

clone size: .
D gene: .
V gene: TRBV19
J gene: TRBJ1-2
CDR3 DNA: TGTGCCAGTAGCCCATACTCCCCTGGGGGGAACTATGGCTACACCTTC
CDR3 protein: CASSPYSPGGNYGYTF

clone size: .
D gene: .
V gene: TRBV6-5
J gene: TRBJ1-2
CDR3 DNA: TGTGCCAGCAGTGGGACATACTATGGCTACACCTTC
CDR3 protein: CASSGTYYGYTF

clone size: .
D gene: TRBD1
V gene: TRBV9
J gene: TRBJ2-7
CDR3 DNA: TGTGCCAGCAGCGCCGGGACAGCCGCTGAGGCATACGAGCAGTACTTC
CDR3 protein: CASSAGTAAEAYEQYF